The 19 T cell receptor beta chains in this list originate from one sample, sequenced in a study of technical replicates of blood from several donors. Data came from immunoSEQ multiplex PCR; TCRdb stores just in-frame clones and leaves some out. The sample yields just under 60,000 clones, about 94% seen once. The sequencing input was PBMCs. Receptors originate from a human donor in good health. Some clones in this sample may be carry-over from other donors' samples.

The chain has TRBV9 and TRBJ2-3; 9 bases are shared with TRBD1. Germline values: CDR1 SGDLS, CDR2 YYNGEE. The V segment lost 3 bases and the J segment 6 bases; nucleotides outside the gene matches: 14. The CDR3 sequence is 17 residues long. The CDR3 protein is CASSGPPRPGQGDTQYF. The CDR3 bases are TGTGCCAGCAGCGGACCACCACGGCCGGGACAGGGTGATACGCAGTATTTT.

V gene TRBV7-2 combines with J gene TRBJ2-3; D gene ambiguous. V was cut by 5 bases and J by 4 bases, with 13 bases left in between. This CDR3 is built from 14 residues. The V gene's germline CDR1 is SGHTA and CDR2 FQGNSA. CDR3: CASSPRRSADTQYF. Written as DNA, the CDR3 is TGTGCCAGCAGCCCTAGGCGCAGCGCAGATACGCAGTATTTT. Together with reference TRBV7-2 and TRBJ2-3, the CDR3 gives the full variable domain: GAGVSQSPSNKVTEKGKDVELRCDPISGHTALYWYRQSLGQGLEFLIYFQGNSAPDKSGLPSDRFSAERTGGSVSTLTIQRTQQEDSAVYLCASSPRRSADTQYFGPGTRLTVL.

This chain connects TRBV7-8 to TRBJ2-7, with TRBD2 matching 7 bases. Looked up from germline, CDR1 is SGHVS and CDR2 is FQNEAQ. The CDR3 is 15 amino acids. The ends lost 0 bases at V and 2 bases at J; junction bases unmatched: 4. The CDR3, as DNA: TGTGCCAGCAGCTTAGCGGGAGGGGCAACCTACGAGCAGTACTTC. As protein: CASSLAGGATYEQYF.

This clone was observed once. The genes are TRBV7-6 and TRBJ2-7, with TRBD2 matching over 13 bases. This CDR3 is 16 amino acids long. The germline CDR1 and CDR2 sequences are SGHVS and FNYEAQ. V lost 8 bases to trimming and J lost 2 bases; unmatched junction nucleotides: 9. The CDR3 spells CASRAEGLAGPYEQYF. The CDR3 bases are TGTGCCAGCCGGGCTGAGGGACTAGCGGGGCCCTACGAGCAGTACTTC.

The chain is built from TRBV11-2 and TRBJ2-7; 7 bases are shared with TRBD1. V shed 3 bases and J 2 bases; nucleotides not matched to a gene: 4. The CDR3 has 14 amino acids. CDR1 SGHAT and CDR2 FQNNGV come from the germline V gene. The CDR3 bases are TGTGCCAGCAGCTTCCGGGACAGCACCTACGAGCAGTACTTC. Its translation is CASSFRDSTYEQYF.

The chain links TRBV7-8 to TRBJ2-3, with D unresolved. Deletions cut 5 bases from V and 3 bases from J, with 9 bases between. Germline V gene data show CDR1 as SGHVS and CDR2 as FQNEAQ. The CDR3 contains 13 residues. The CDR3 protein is CASSPPVTDTQYF. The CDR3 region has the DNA TGTGCCAGCAGCCCTCCGGTGACAGATACGCAGTATTTT.

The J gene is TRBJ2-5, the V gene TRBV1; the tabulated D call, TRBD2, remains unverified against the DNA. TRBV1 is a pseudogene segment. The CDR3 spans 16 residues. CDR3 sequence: CTSSQDRPPGEETQYF. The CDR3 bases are TGCACCAGCAGCCAAGATCGGCCCCCCGGGGAAGAGACCCAGTACTTC.

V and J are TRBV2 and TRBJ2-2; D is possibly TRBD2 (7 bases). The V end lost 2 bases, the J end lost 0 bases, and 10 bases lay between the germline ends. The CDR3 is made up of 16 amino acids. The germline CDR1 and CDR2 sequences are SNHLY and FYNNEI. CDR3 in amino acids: CASSERGGSNTGELFF. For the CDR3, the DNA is TGTGCCAGCAGTGAAAGGGGGGGCTCGAACACCGGGGAGCTGTTTTTT. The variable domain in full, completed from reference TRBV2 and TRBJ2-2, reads EPEVTQTPSHQVTQMGQEVILRCVPISNHLYFYWYRQILGQKVEFLVSFYNNEISEKSEIFDDQFSVERPDGSNFTLKIRSTKLEDSAMYFCASSERGGSNTGELFFGEGSRLTVL.

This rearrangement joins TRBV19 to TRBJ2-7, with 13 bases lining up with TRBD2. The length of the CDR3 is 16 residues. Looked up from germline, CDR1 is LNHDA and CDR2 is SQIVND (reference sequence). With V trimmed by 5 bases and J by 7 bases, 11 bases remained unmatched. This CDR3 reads CASSARLAGGLGEQYF. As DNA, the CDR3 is TGTGCCAGTAGTGCCCGACTAGCGGGGGGTCTTGGAGAGCAGTACTTC.

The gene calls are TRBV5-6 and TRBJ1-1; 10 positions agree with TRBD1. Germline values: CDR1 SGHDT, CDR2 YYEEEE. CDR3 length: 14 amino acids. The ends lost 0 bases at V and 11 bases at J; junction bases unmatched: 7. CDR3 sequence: CASSLVAGQGNAFF. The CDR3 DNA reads TGTGCCAGCAGCTTGGTGGCGGGACAGGGGAATGCTTTCTTT.

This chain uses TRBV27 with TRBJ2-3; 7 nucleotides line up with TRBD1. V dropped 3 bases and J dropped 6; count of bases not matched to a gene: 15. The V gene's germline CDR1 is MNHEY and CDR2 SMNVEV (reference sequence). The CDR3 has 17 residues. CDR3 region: CASSFQARDSFSDTQYF. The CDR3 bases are TGTGCCAGCAGTTTCCAAGCTAGGGACAGCTTTTCGGATACGCAGTATTTT.

CDR3 protein: CASSLAPGALGYGYTF. CDR3 nucleotides: TGTGCCAGCAGCTTGGCCCCAGGGGCTTTGGGCTATGGCTACACCTTC. The rearrangement joins TRBV5-4 to TRBJ1-2, with a possible D match to TRBD1 (6 bases). The V end lost 0 bases, the J end lost 4 bases, and 16 bases lay between the germline ends. The germline V gene has CDR1 SGHNT and CDR2 YYREEE (reference sequence). The CDR3 runs to 16 residues.

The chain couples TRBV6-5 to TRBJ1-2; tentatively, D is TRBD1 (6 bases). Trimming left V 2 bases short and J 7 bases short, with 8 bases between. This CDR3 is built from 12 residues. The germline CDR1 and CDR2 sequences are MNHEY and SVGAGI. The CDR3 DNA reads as TGTGCCAGCAGTTACAGGGGGTTTGGCTACACCTTC. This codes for CASSYRGFGYTF.

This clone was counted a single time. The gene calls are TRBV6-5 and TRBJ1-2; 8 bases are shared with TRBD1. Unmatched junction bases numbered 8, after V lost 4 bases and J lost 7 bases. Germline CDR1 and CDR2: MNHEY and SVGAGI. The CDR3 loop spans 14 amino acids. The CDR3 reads CASSFRDRWSGYTF. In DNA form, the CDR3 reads TGTGCCAGCAGTTTCCGGGACAGGTGGTCTGGCTACACCTTC.

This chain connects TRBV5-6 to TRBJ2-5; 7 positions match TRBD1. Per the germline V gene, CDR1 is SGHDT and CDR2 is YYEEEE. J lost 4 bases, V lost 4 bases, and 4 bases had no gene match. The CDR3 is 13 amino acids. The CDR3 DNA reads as TGTGCCAGCAGCGAGACAGGGAGAGAGACCCAGTACTTC. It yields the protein CASSETGRETQYF. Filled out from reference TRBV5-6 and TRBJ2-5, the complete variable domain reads DAGVTQSPTHLIKTRGQQVTLRCSPKSGHDTVSWYQQALGQGPQFIFQYYEEEERQRGNFPDRFSGHQFPNYSSELNVNALLLGDSALYLCASSETGRETQYFGPGTRLLVL.

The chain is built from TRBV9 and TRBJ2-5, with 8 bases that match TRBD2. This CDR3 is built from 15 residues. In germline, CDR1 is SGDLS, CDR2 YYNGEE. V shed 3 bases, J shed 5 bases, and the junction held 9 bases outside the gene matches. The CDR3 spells CASSGGAGVLETQYF. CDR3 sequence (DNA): TGTGCCAGCAGCGGAGGAGCGGGAGTTCTGGAGACCCAGTACTTC.

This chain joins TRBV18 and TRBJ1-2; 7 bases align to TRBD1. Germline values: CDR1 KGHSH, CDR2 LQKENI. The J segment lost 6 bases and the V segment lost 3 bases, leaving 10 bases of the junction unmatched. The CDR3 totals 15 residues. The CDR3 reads CASSPMSWTGDGYTF. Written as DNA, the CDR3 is TGTGCCAGCTCACCGATGTCTTGGACAGGCGATGGCTACACCTTC. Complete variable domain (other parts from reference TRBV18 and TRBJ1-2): NAGVMQNPRHLVRRRGQEARLRCSPMKGHSHVYWYRQLPEEGLKFMVYLQKENIIDESGMPKERFSAEFPKEGPSILRIQQVVRGDSAAYFCASSPMSWTGDGYTFGSGTRLTVV.

The DNA for the CDR3 is TGTGCCAGCAGGCCGTCTAGCGGGGGGACAGATACGCAGTATTTT. It specifies CASRPSSGGTDTQYF. The chain couples TRBV6-6 to TRBJ2-3; 11 positions agree with TRBD2. Looked up from germline, CDR1 is MNHNY and CDR2 is SVGAGI (reference sequence). The CDR3 loop spans 15 amino acids. V trimming: 6 bases; J trimming: 3 bases; junction bases outside the gene matches: 5.

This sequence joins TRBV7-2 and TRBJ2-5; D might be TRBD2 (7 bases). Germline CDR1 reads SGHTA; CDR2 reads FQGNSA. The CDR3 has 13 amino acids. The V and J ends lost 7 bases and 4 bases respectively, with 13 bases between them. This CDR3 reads CASIRRGAETQYF. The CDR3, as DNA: TGTGCCAGCATCCGACGGGGGGCAGAGACCCAGTACTTC.